This T cell receptor beta chain originates from a study of T cell repertoires in cytomegalovirus infection. On the study more broadly: CMV infection plus the matching HLA type was flagged by public TCR beta signatures. Study-level findings and limits: Dominating the ex vivo response were HLA-C-restricted CMV-specific TCR beta clonotypes. Summed frequency of shared TCR beta families picked out CMV carriers who also had the relevant HLA.

Germline CDR1 LNHDA, CDR2 SQIVND (reference sequence). The CDR3 totals 16 residues. Trimming stripped 0 bases from V and 3 bases from J, with 14 bases between. About this clonotype itself: What it binds is not known.

TCRdb independently ran MiXCR on the reads; one entry per CDR3 protein. The table lists 450,000 to 600,000 distinct CDR3 sequences, about 11% of them singletons. The chain carries TRBV19 and TRBJ1-2; D uncertain. Material for sequencing was PBMCs. This clonotype was sampled from a human donor in good health (CMV status not recorded). Some clones in this sample may be carry-over from other donors' samples. The CDR3, as DNA: TGTGCCAGTAGTATAGACCTTCAGGCGGGGTACTATGGCTACACCTTC. As protein: CASSIDLQAGYYGYTF.